This TCR beta chain was recorded in a study of cytomegalovirus exposure and HLA in healthy donors. A word on this clone: What it binds is not known. The same CDR3 can be traced to other DNA sequences in this sample.

The PCR contained 60 Vbeta and 13 Jbeta primers. Profiling relied on immunoSEQ multiplex PCR, and the TCRdb table lists in-frame clones only, not all of them. The repertoire holds 140,000 or so clones, roughly 70% seen once, with 4.3% in the top ten. Germline V gene data show CDR1 as MNHEY and CDR2 as SVGAGI. CDR3 length: 14 residues. V shed 10 bases and J shed 7 bases, with 20 bases lying between them. Whole-study findings and limits: There were reportedly fewer N-insertions in an Asian-associated ancestry cluster than the roughly 610-donor mean, in a later analysis. In a later analysis, HLA-C alleles had the fewest associated TCRs, DRB1 alleles the most.

The rearrangement joins TRBV6-5 to TRBJ2-1; a possible D gene is TRBD2 (6 bases). The source material was PBMCs. The clonotype was recovered from a man between 18 and 29 years old in good health and CMV-seropositive. In nucleotides, the CDR3 is TGTGCCACCAAAGGCGGAGGGGCGGGGAATGAGCAGTTCTTC. Amino acids: CATKGGGAGNEQFF.